The entry that follows covers one T cell receptor beta chain sequence. This record belongs to a study of PD-1 blockade in classical Hodgkin lymphoma. The repertoire was sequenced with immunoSEQ multiplex PCR; TCRdb's copy has only in-frame clones and lacks some. The data contain about 13,000 clones, 85% to 90% of them singletons. The CDR3 totals 16 residues. Germline V gives CDR1 SGHTS, CDR2 YDEGEE. V was clipped by 3 bases and J by 4 bases; unmatched bases: 6. In every patient, relapse followed autologous stem cell transplantation, while exposure to brentuximab vedotin differed. This receptor was taken from a human donor with classical Hodgkin lymphoma. Sequencing was performed on peripheral blood mononuclear cells (PBMCs), taken at baseline. The chain joins TRBV5-8 to TRBJ2-5; 13 nucleotides line up with TRBD2. This CDR3 is CASSSRLAGGPETQYF. The CDR3 nucleotides read TGTGCCAGCAGCTCCCGACTAGCGGGGGGCCCAGAGACCCAGTACTTC. Complete variable domain (other parts from reference TRBV5-8 and TRBJ2-5): EAGVTQSPTHLIKTRGQQATLRCSPISGHTSVYWYQQALGLGLQFLLWYDEGEERNRGNFPPRFSGRQFPNYSSELNVNALELEDSALYLCASSSRLAGGPETQYFGPGTRLLVL.